The clone carrying this TCR beta chain was counted only a few times. This sample was taken from a study of T cells of healthy individuals. The V gene lost 0 bases and the J gene lost 2 bases, with 12 bases spanning the gap. Germline CDR1 and CDR2: LNHNV and YYDKDF (reference sequence). The CDR3 totals 16 residues. TCRdb reprocessed the 5' RACE reads via MiXCR and lists one record per CDR3 protein. Here the sample spans roughly 87,000 distinct CDR3 sequences, roughly 18% being singletons. The V gene is TRBV15, the J gene TRBJ2-3; a possible D gene is TRBD2 (5 bases). This clonotype originated in a human donor in good health. This chain's CDR3 is CATSREVGLYTDTQYF. The CDR3 DNA reads TGTGCCACCAGCAGAGAAGTTGGACTCTACACAGATACGCAGTATTTT.